The next 26 T cell receptor beta chains were all read from a single sample in a study of control samples from healthy donors and cancer patients. Using immunoSEQ multiplex PCR, the repertoire was profiled, and TCRdb retains in-frame clones only, with some absent. The data show about 130,000 clones, over 80% seen once. Sequencing input: blood. These TCRs come from a woman aged 50 to 60 in good health.

This clone appeared once. V and J are TRBV27 and TRBJ1-1; 7 bases are a match to TRBD1. Per germline, CDR1 MNHEY and CDR2 SMNVEV (reference sequence). V trimming: 5 bases; J trimming: 0 bases; junction bases outside the gene matches: 3. The CDR3 totals 14 residues. This CDR3 reads CASSPGQLNTEAFF. The CDR3 nucleotides are TGTGCCAGCAGTCCGGGACAGTTGAACACTGAAGCTTTCTTT.

This clone has just one count. The chain employs TRBV29-1 and TRBJ1-2; D gene ambiguous. Germline V gives CDR1 SQVTM, CDR2 ANQGSEA. CDR3 length: 14 amino acids. The V end was cut by 1 base, the J end by 5 bases, with 14 bases between. This CDR3 is CSVEGEYGVYGYTF. The DNA of the CDR3 is TGCAGCGTTGAAGGAGAGTACGGAGTTTATGGCTACACCTTC.

V and J are TRBV7-2 and TRBJ1-5; D possibly corresponds to TRBD1 (5 bases). The CDR3 has 14 residues. V dropped 2 bases and J dropped 6 bases, with 11 bases sitting between them. Germline values: CDR1 SGHTA, CDR2 FQGNSA. The CDR3 loop is CASSLIGGGQPQHF. CDR3 DNA: TGTGCCAGCAGCTTAATCGGGGGTGGTCAGCCCCAGCATTTT. Complete variable domain (other parts from reference TRBV7-2 and TRBJ1-5): GAGVSQSPSNKVTEKGKDVELRCDPISGHTALYWYRQSLGQGLEFLIYFQGNSAPDKSGLPSDRFSAERTGGSVSTLTIQRTQQEDSAVYLCASSLIGGGQPQHFGDGTRLSIL.

This clone was counted a single time. The chain is built from TRBV5-1 and TRBJ2-1, with TRBD1 as a possible D gene (5 bases). V was trimmed by 4 bases and J by 2 bases, leaving 16 bases between them. CDR3 length: 16 residues. Germline V gene lookup returns CDR1 SGHRS and CDR2 YFSETQ. CDR3 region: CASSPTFRQPYNEQFF. As DNA, the CDR3 is TGCGCCAGCAGCCCGACCTTCCGACAGCCCTACAATGAGCAGTTCTTC. Full variable domain (outside the CDR3, taken from reference TRBV5-1 and TRBJ2-1): KAGVTQTPRYLIKTRGQQVTLSCSPISGHRSVSWYQQTPGQGLQFLFEYFSETQRNKGNFPGRFSGRQFSNSRSEMNVSTLELGDSALYLCASSPTFRQPYNEQFFGPGTRLTVL.

V gene TRBV19 combines with J gene TRBJ2-1; TRBD2 matches 10 bases. V was clipped by 6 bases and J by 9 bases; unmatched bases: 17. The germline V gene has CDR1 LNHDA and CDR2 SQIVND (reference sequence). The CDR3 has 17 amino acids. As DNA, the CDR3 is TGTGCCAGTAGCCCGACTAGCGGGCCCCCTTTCCCGCCTGAGCAGTTCTTC. Its translation is CASSPTSGPPFPPEQFF.

J is TRBJ1-5 and V is TRBV19; D might be TRBD1 (5 bases). CDR1 is LNHDA and CDR2 is SQIVND in the germline V gene (reference sequence). V was cut by 6 bases and J by 6 bases, with 15 bases left in between. This CDR3 contains 14 residues. The CDR3 nucleotides read TGTGCCAGTAGGGGGAGAGGGGACGGTCAGCCCCAGCATTTT. Translation: CASRGRGDGQPQHF. Full variable domain (rest looked up from reference TRBV19 and TRBJ1-5): DGGITQSPKYLFRKEGQNVTLSCEQNLNHDAMYWYRQDPGQGLRLIYYSQIVNDFQKGDIAEGYSVSREKKESFPLTVTSAQKNPTAFYLCASRGRGDGQPQHFGDGTRLSIL.

This clone appeared a single time. The chain is built from TRBV11-2 and TRBJ2-5; no definite D call. Trimming stripped 5 bases from V and 0 bases from J, with 13 bases between. The CDR3 is 15 residues long. The germline V gene has CDR1 SGHAT and CDR2 FQNNGV. In DNA form, the CDR3 reads TGTGCCAGCAGCCAAATGGCAGGTCACCAAGAGACCCAGTACTTC. It specifies CASSQMAGHQETQYF.

J is TRBJ1-1 and V is TRBV5-6; D uncertain. CDR1 is SGHDT, CDR2 YYEEEE, per germline. There are 14 residues in the CDR3. V lost 4 bases to trimming and J lost 0 bases, with 10 bases between them. This CDR3 reads CASSLRTVNTEAFF. CDR3 bases: TGTGCCAGCAGCCTTCGGACGGTGAACACTGAAGCTTTCTTT.

This clone was recorded once. V usage is TRBV5-1 and J usage is TRBJ1-1; D is unresolved. V was clipped by 4 bases and J by 0 bases, with 7 bases between them. Germline CDR1 is SGHRS and CDR2 is YFSETQ. The length of the CDR3 is 13 residues. CDR3 region: CASSIKVNTEAFF. The DNA for the CDR3 is TGCGCCAGCAGCATAAAGGTGAACACTGAAGCTTTCTTT. The full variable domain, its missing parts supplied by reference TRBV5-1 and TRBJ1-1, is KAGVTQTPRYLIKTRGQQVTLSCSPISGHRSVSWYQQTPGQGLQFLFEYFSETQRNKGNFPGRFSGRQFSNSRSEMNVSTLELGDSALYLCASSIKVNTEAFFGQGTRLTVV.

The chain uses TRBV19 and TRBJ2-3; D is unresolved. Germline CDR1 LNHDA, CDR2 SQIVND (reference sequence). The length of the CDR3 is 14 residues. V was pared by 6 bases and J by 3 bases, with 13 bases between. CDR3 nucleotides: TGTGCCAGTAGCCCAACAAAGAGGACAGATACGCAGTATTTT. Translating gives CASSPTKRTDTQYF.

The CDR3 DNA follows: TGTGCCAGCAGTCTTACAGGGAGTGGCTACACCTTC. It translates to CASSLTGSGYTF. This chain uses TRBV6-2 or TRBV6-3 with TRBJ1-2, with D perhaps TRBD1 (6 bases). CDR3 length: 12 residues. V dropped 5 bases and J dropped 7 bases, with 11 bases sitting between them. In germline, CDR1 is MNHEY, CDR2 SVGEGT.

This clone was seen only a few times. This rearrangement joins TRBV5-1 to TRBJ2-3, with TRBD2 matching over 12 bases. Germline V gives CDR1 SGHRS, CDR2 YFSETQ. J lost 3 bases, V lost 0 bases, and 5 bases had no gene match. The CDR3 spans 17 residues. CDR3 region: CASSLGTSGTRTDTQYF. Written as DNA, the CDR3 is TGCGCCAGCAGCTTGGGGACTAGCGGGACGCGGACAGATACGCAGTATTTT.

The J gene is TRBJ2-2, the V gene TRBV2, with D unresolved. Germline CDR1 and CDR2: SNHLY and FYNNEI. This CDR3 is built from 16 residues. V lost 3 bases and J 3 bases, leaving 14 bases between the germline ends. CDR3 sequence: CASSEIHSGDTGELFF. The DNA for the CDR3 is TGTGCCAGCAGTGAGATACATTCCGGTGACACCGGGGAGCTGTTTTTT.

The chain recombines TRBV5-4 with TRBJ1-1; 9 bases align to TRBD1. From germline, CDR1 is SGHNT and CDR2 YYREEE (reference sequence). The CDR3 has 14 amino acids. J was trimmed by 6 bases and V by 4 bases; bases with no gene match: 7. The CDR3 nucleotides are TGTGCCAGCAGCCCGAGGACAGGGGACCCTGAAGCTTTCTTT. It translates to CASSPRTGDPEAFF. Looking up the rest from reference TRBV5-4 and TRBJ1-1 gives the full variable domain: ETGVTQSPTHLIKTRGQQVTLRCSSQSGHNTVSWYQQALGQGPQFIFQYYREEENGRGNFPPRFSGLQFPNYSSELNVNALELDDSALYLCASSPRTGDPEAFFGQGTRLTVV.

The chain recombines TRBV6-5 with TRBJ2-3; 8 nucleotides align to TRBD2. The CDR3 is 15 residues long. Germline-derived CDR1 and CDR2 are MNHEY and SVGAGI. The V gene end was trimmed by 1 base and the J gene end by 4 bases; junction bases not matched to a gene: 4. The CDR3 protein is CASSYLAGSSDTQYF. The CDR3 DNA reads as TGTGCCAGCAGTTACTTAGCGGGAAGCTCAGATACGCAGTATTTT.

This chain links TRBV4-1 with TRBJ1-1, with no clear D. Per germline, CDR1 MGHRA and CDR2 YSYEKL. The CDR3 length is 13 residues. V lost 6 bases to trimming and J lost 5 bases, with 13 bases between them. The chain's CDR3 is CASRHVGGTEAFF. CDR3 DNA: TGCGCCAGCAGGCACGTGGGCGGGACTGAAGCTTTCTTT.

The CDR3 region is CASSTSARYEQYF. In nucleotides, the CDR3 is TGTGCCAGCAGTACGAGCGCTCGGTACGAGCAGTACTTC. The chain joins TRBV6-5 to TRBJ2-7; D unresolved. The CDR3 length is 13 residues. Trimming took 5 bases from V and 4 from J, leaving 12 bases between them. CDR1 is MNHEY and CDR2 is SVGAGI in the germline V gene.

For this clone: At one end, the junction sequence differs from germline, possibly due to a read error. The chain couples TRBV10-1 to TRBJ2-1; no clear D gene. CDR1 WNHNN and CDR2 SYGVQD come from the germline V gene (reference sequence). The CDR3 contains 11 residues. Written as DNA, the CDR3 is TGCGCCAGCGGTGAGTCGAATGAGCAGTTCTTC. Translating it yields CASGESNEQFF.

This clone was seen only a few times. The genes are TRBV25-1 and TRBJ2-5; 10 positions match TRBD1. Germline CDR1 MGHDK, CDR2 SYGVNS. This CDR3 region has 15 residues. V was clipped by 2 bases and J by 4 bases; unmatched bases: 4. CDR3 nucleotide sequence: TGTGCCAGCAGTGAACCCAGGACAGGGGGAGAGACCCAGTACTTC. This sequence encodes CASSEPRTGGETQYF.

The chain links TRBV5-1 to TRBJ2-3, with D perhaps matching TRBD1 (5 bases). The CDR3 runs to 15 residues. Looked up from germline, CDR1 is SGHRS and CDR2 is YFSETQ. V lost 1 base to trimming and J lost 3 bases, with 12 bases between them. This chain's CDR3 is CASSLRQGGTDTQYF. CDR3 coding DNA: TGCGCCAGCAGCTTGCGGCAGGGTGGTACAGATACGCAGTATTTT.

The rearrangement joins TRBV10-2 to TRBJ1-3; D gene unclear. From germline, CDR1 is WSHSY and CDR2 SAAADI. This CDR3 has 13 residues. The V end was cut by 6 bases, the J end by 7 bases, with 13 bases between. The CDR3 is CASRETGGNTIYF. The CDR3 nucleotides read TGCGCCAGCAGGGAGACGGGAGGGAACACCATATATTTT.

The chain has TRBV6-6 and TRBJ1-1, with 8 bases lining up with TRBD1. The CDR3 contains 14 residues. The germline V gene encodes CDR1 MNHNY and CDR2 SVGAGI (reference sequence). Trimming cost V 6 bases and J 1 base; bases outside gene matches: 4. CDR3 DNA: TGTGCCAGCAGCCTCGGGACAGGGAACACTGAAGCTTTCTTT. This translates into CASSLGTGNTEAFF.

This chain connects TRBV5-5 to TRBJ1-2, with TRBD1 as a possible D gene (5 bases). Trimming removed 6 bases from V and 2 bases from J, with 14 bases in between. CDR1 and CDR2 from the germline V gene are SGHKS and YYEKEE (reference sequence). This CDR3 spans 14 amino acids. CDR3 sequence reads: CASNPGTVNYGYTF. CDR3 bases: TGTGCCAGCAACCCCGGGACGGTCAACTATGGCTACACCTTC.

The rearrangement links TRBV13 to TRBJ2-7; D unresolved. V was clipped by 0 bases and J by 3 bases, with 9 bases between them. CDR1 and CDR2 from the germline V gene are PRHDT and FYEKMQ (reference sequence). The CDR3 has 14 amino acids. This chain's CDR3 is CASSLGGRDYEQYF. CDR3 nucleotides: TGTGCCAGCAGCTTAGGCGGAAGGGACTACGAGCAGTACTTC. The variable domain in full, with the rest retrieved from reference TRBV13 and TRBJ2-7, is AAGVIQSPRHLIKEKRETATLKCYPIPRHDTVYWYQQGPGQDPQFLISFYEKMQSDKGSIPDRFSAQQFSDYHSELNMSSLELGDSALYFCASSLGGRDYEQYFGPGTRLTVT.

The chain recombines TRBV12-3 or TRBV12-4 with TRBJ2-5, with D perhaps TRBD2 (5 bases). Trimming removed 7 bases from V and 2 bases from J, with 8 bases in between. This CDR3 comprises 12 residues. The CDR3 region has the DNA TGTGCCAGCAAGGGCGGGCAAGAGACCCAGTACTTC. It codes for CASKGGQETQYF.

Written as DNA, the CDR3 is TGTGCCAGCAGCGGGGGGGGACTAGCGGGAGGGCCAGATACGCAGTATTTT. The encoded protein is CASSGGGLAGGPDTQYF. This chain connects TRBV5-4 to TRBJ2-3; the match to TRBD2 covers 16 bases. The CDR3 has 17 residues. Losses at the gene ends were 4 bases for V and 4 bases for J; bases not matched to a gene: 6. Germline CDR1 reads SGHNT; CDR2 reads YYREEE (reference sequence). Full variable domain (missing parts from reference TRBV5-4 and TRBJ2-3): ETGVTQSPTHLIKTRGQQVTLRCSSQSGHNTVSWYQQALGQGPQFIFQYYREEENGRGNFPPRFSGLQFPNYSSELNVNALELDDSALYLCASSGGGLAGGPDTQYFGPGTRLTVL.